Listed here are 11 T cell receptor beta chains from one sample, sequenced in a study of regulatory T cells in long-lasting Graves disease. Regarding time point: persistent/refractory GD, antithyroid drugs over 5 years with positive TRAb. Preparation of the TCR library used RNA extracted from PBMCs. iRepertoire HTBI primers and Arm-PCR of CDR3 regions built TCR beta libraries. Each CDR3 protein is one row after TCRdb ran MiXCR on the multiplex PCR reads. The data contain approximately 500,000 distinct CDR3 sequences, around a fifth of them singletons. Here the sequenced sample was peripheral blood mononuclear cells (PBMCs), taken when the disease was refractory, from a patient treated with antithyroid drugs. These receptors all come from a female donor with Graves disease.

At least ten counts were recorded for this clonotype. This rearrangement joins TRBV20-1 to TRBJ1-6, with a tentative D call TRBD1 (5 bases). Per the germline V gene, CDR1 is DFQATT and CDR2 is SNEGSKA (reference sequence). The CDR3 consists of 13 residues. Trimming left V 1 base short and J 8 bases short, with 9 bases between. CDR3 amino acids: CSARVSGDSPLHF. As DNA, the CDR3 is TGCAGTGCTAGAGTATCGGGGGATTCACCCCTCCACTTT.

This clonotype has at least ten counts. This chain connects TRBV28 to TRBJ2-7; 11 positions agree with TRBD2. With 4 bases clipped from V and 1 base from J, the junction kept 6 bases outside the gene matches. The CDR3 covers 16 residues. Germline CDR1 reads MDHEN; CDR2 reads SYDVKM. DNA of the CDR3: TGTGCCAGCAGTTATGCCGGGACTAGCGGTTCCTACGAGCAGTACTTC. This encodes CASSYAGTSGSYEQYF.

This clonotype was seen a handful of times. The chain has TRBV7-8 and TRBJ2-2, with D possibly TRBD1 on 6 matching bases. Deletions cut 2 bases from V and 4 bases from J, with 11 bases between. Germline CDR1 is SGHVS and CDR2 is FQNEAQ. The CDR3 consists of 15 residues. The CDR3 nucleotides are TGTGCCAGCAGCTTAAACAGGGTGGTCACCGGGGAGCTGTTTTTT. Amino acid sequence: CASSLNRVVTGELFF.

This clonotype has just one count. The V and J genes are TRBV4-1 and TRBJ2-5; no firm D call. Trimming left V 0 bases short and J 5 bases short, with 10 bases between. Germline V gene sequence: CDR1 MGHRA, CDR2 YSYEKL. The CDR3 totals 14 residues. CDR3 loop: CASSQDPGAETQYF. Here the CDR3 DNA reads TGCGCCAGCAGCCAAGATCCAGGAGCTGAGACCCAGTACTTC.

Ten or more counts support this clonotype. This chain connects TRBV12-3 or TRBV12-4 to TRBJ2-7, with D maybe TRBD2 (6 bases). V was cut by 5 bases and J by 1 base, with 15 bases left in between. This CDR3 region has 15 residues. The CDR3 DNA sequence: TGTGCCAGCAGTCCCCCGGGGGACGATTCCTACGAGCAGTACTTC. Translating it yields CASSPPGDDSYEQYF.

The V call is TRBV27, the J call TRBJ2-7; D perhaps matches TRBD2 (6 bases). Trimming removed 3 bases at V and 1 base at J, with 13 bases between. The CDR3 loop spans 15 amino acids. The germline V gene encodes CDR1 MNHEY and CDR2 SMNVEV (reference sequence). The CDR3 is CASSLSWGGSYEQYF. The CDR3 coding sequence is TGTGCCAGCAGTTTGTCCTGGGGAGGATCCTACGAGCAGTACTTC.

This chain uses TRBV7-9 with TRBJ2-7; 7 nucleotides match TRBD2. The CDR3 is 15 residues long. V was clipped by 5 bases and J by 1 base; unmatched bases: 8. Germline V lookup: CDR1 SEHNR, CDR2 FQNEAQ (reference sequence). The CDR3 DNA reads TGTGCCAGCAGCCCTGGGGAAGCGGGATCCTACGAGCAGTACTTC. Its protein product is CASSPGEAGSYEQYF.

DNA of the CDR3: TGTGCCAGCAGTTACGGGCTCAGCAGTCCCCAGCATTTT. It encodes CASSYGLSSPQHF. The genes are TRBV6-2 or TRBV6-3 and TRBJ1-5; D not certain. Germline CDR1 and CDR2: MNHEY and SVGEGT. The CDR3 is made up of 13 amino acids. V lost 2 bases and J lost 10, with 12 bases in between.

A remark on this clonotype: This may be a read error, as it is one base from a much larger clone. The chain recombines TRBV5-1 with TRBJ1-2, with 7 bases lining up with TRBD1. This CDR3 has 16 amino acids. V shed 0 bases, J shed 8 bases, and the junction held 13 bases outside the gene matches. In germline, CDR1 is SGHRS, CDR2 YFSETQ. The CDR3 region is CASSLGTGEGGLGYTF. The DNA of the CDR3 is TGCGCCAGCAGCTTGGGTACTGGCGAAGGGGGCTTGGGCTACACCTTC.

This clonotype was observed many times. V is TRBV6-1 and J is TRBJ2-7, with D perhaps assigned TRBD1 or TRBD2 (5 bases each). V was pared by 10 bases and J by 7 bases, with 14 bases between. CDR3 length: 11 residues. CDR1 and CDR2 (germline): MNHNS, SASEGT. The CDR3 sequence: CATGAAREQYF. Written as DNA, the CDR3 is TGTGCCACCGGGGCCGCACGGGAGCAGTACTTC.

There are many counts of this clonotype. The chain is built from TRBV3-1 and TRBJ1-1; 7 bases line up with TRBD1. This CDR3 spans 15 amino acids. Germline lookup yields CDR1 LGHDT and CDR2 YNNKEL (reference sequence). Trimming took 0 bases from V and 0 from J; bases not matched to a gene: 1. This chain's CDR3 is CASSQDGTVNTEAFF. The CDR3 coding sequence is TGTGCCAGCAGCCAAGACGGGACAGTGAACACTGAAGCTTTCTTT.